This is a list of T cell receptor beta chains from one sample in a study of blood T cells in healthy people across ages. One entry per CDR3 protein, called by TCRdb with MiXCR from the 5' RACE reads. The table shows 600,000 or so distinct CDR3 sequences, with around 20% occurring only once. Sequenced sample: blood. All receptors come from a man between 65 and 80 years old in good health. The CDR3 runs from the conserved cysteine through the conserved F or W.

v_call,cdr3_length,j_call,cdr3_aa
TRBV6-2/TRBV6-3,12,-,CASSPTEGTQYF
TRBV5-1,14,TRBJ2-5,CASSLVGSGETQYF
TRBV3-1,15,TRBJ2-3,CTSSQDTGRADTQYF
TRBV5-1,15,TRBJ2-7,CASREGTSGIYEQYF
TRBV12-3/TRBV12-4,12,TRBJ2-1,CASSPQGNEQFF
TRBV5-1,16,TRBJ2-3,CASSPVTSGTADTQYF
TRBV20-1,14,-,CSASNLDRPYEQYF
TRBV6-7,14,TRBJ2-1,CASRRDRGLWEQFF
TRBV7-9,16,TRBJ2-5,CASSPGTLRVQETQYF
TRBV28,18,TRBJ2-2,CASSPFPGLQVNTGELFF
TRBV6-2/TRBV6-3,13,TRBJ2-1,CASSSLTLLIRFF
TRBV5-6,12,TRBJ2-1,CASSSTLNEQFF
TRBV2,13,TRBJ2-5,CASSGSVQETQYF
TRBV5-1,17,TRBJ2-2,CASSLAGSGANTGELFF
TRBV20-1,14,TRBJ2-3,CSAQVGSRTDTQYF
TRBV28,15,-,CASRRTSGSAYEQYF
TRBV12-3/TRBV12-4,15,TRBJ2-3,CASSYAGASGDTQYF
TRBV12-3/TRBV12-4,13,TRBJ2-7,CASSLGREGEQYF
TRBV6-1,14,TRBJ2-7,CASSEDRRSYEQYF
TRBV10-3,14,TRBJ2-7,CAISEGGTAYEQYF
TRBV7-9,13,TRBJ2-3,CASSFVGTDTQYF
TRBV20-1,13,TRBJ2-5,CSGTTSVKETQYF
TRBV5-1,14,TRBJ2-1,CASSLGTIINEQFF
TRBV20-1,14,TRBJ1-1,CSAESGRGGTEAFF
TRBV29-1,13,TRBJ2-7,CSVVWQKDYEQYF
TRBV15,15,TRBJ2-2,CATSRGTLNTGELFF
TRBV6-2/TRBV6-3,15,-,CASSYSGLDLETQYF
TRBV18,16,TRBJ2-7,CASSRVAGGPTGEQYF
TRBV5-1,16,TRBJ2-1,CASSNQTGGHRNEQFF
TRBV7-9,16,TRBJ2-5,CASSRGYRDSQETQYF
TRBV20-1,15,-,CSARVAGGSYNGQFF
TRBV7-2,13,-,CASTKPGSSEQFF
TRBV28,13,TRBJ1-4,CASSPGRDEKLFF
TRBV28,13,TRBJ2-4,CASRGTLTNIQYF
TRBV12-3/TRBV12-4,16,TRBJ2-1,CASSTRGSATYNEQFF
TRBV10-3,13,TRBJ2-2,CAIGQPNTGELFF
TRBV25-1,16,TRBJ2-1,CASSESGASSYNEQFF
TRBV7-3,15,TRBJ2-1,CASSLRLAGYNAQFF
TRBV10-2,15,TRBJ1-2,CAGRRSGTEGYGYTF
TRBV20-1,16,TRBJ2-7,CSAGGVGLPSSYEQYF
TRBV13,12,TRBJ1-2,CASSLGGDGYTF
TRBV6-5,13,TRBJ1-1,CAGSRRQPTEAFF
TRBV11-2,13,TRBJ2-7,CASSLASTYEQYF
TRBV6-2/TRBV6-3,16,-,CASSSPRRLASYEQYF
TRBV12-5,16,TRBJ2-2,CASGVPGGTNTGELFF
TRBV28,16,TRBJ1-2,CASSLFHLGQAAGYTF
TRBV25-1,13,-,CASSEWEQGEQYF
TRBV5-1,14,TRBJ1-1,CASRAGTMGTEAFF
TRBV9,14,-,CASSAAGGYNEQFF
TRBV5-1,15,TRBJ2-3,CASSLNTPSTDTQYF
TRBV15,16,-,CATSRTGLASYNGQFF
TRBV29-1,13,TRBJ2-3,CSARGAPTDTQYF
TRBV10-3,11,TRBJ2-5,CATATQETQYF
TRBV21-1,14,TRBJ2-7,CASSKGSESYEQYF